The T cell receptor (beta chain) under discussion was sequenced for a study of blood T cells in healthy people across ages. Germline V gene data show CDR1 as SGHTA and CDR2 as FQGNSA. The length of the CDR3 is 15 residues. PCR was performed a second time for about 7 to 12 cycles using a sample-barcoded 5' primer and a J-beta primer mix. TCRdb independently ran MiXCR on the 5' RACE reads; one entry per CDR3 protein. The sample carries 600,000 to 850,000 distinct CDR3 sequences, around 25% recorded once. This clonotype was detected a few times. This sample also appeared in a second study, on T cells of mothers and their children. That paper notes: Researchers report slightly higher, though non-significant, overlap in related mother-child pairs than in unrelated pairs.

Sequenced material: blood. This TCR was sampled from a boy between 10 and 17 years old in good health. The genes are TRBV7-2 and TRBJ2-1, with TRBD1 identical over 9 bases. With the DNA end fitting TRBJ2-7 better, the J assignment may be wrong. This chain's CDR3 is CASSFGTGSTYEQYF. CDR3 coding DNA: TGTGCCAGCAGCTTCGGGACAGGGTCCACCTACGAGCAGTACTTC.